The rows below give T cell receptor beta chains drawn from one sample of a study of T cells after yellow fever vaccination. TCRdb itself ran the 5' RACE reads through MiXCR, one entry per CDR3 protein. The table lists approximately 550,000 distinct CDR3 sequences, less than 20% of them singletons. Sequencing used PBMCs, obtained 15 days after the yellow fever booster vaccination. Receptors were obtained from a young man who received the YFV17D yellow fever vaccine. Both conserved end residues are part of each CDR3. Each record gives: D gene, clone size, V gene, J gene, CDR3 protein, CDR3 DNA. D genes are given only for firm matches. The size of a clone is reported for some rows only, either as once, few or many, or as a class for expanded clones.

-	-	TRBV20-1	TRBJ2-5	CSARAANQETQYF	TGCAGTGCTAGGGCGGCGAACCAAGAGACCCAGTACTTC
TRBD1	-	TRBV5-6	TRBJ1-1	CASSAGQLNTEAFF	TGTGCCAGCAGCGCGGGACAGCTGAACACTGAAGCTTTCTTT
-	-	TRBV29-1	TRBJ2-7	CSVEHPNGNSYEQYF	TGCAGCGTGGAACACCCCAACGGAAACTCCTACGAGCAGTACTTC
-	few	TRBV6-2/TRBV6-3	TRBJ1-2	CASRWPGPGYTF	TGTGCCAGCCGGTGGCCTGGGCCTGGCTACACCTTC
-	-	TRBV7-8	TRBJ2-1	CASSLGVFSYNEQFF	TGTGCCAGCAGCTTAGGAGTTTTCTCCTACAATGAGCAGTTCTTC
TRBD1	-	TRBV5-1	TRBJ2-5	CASSLAGQEQETQYF	TGCGCCAGCAGCTTGGCGGGACAGGAGCAAGAGACCCAGTACTTC
-	few	TRBV20-1	TRBJ2-2	CSARYPRTETNTGELFF	TGCAGTGCTAGGTACCCGAGGACAGAGACGAACACCGGGGAGCTGTTTTTT
TRBD1	few	TRBV4-2	TRBJ1-1	CASSQAQGTGAEAFF	TGTGCCAGCAGCCAAGCACAGGGGACCGGGGCTGAAGCTTTCTTT
-	-	TRBV30	TRBJ2-3	CAWSHSPLDTQYF	TGTGCCTGGAGCCACAGCCCCCTAGATACGCAGTATTTT
TRBD2	many	TRBV20-1	TRBJ2-1	CSARVGYEREVRVYNEQFF	TGCAGTGCTAGGGTGGGGTATGAGCGGGAGGTCCGAGTATACAATGAGCAGTTCTTC
TRBD2	-	TRBV30	TRBJ2-7	CAWSGGATGTRMYEQYF	TGTGCCTGGAGTGGGGGGGCGACTGGGACTAGAATGTACGAGCAGTACTTC
TRBD2	-	TRBV20-1	TRBJ2-1	CSAREPGLAGPGEQFF	TGCAGTGCTAGGGAACCGGGACTAGCGGGACCCGGGGAGCAGTTCTTC
TRBD1	few	TRBV15	TRBJ1-3	CATTKGQGYGNTIYF	TGTGCCACCACCAAGGGACAGGGGTACGGAAACACCATATATTTT
TRBD2	-	TRBV7-3	TRBJ2-1	CASSLRVGREMNNEQFF	TGTGCCAGCAGCTTAAGGGTCGGGCGGGAGATGAACAATGAGCAGTTCTTC
TRBD2	-	TRBV5-4	TRBJ2-2	CASSLGTSGNSGELFF	TGTGCCAGCAGCCTAGGGACTAGCGGGAATTCCGGGGAGCTGTTTTTT
-	-	TRBV10-3	TRBJ2-7	CAISSGRGRREQYF	TGTGCCATCAGCTCAGGGCGGGGGCGTCGCGAGCAGTACTTC
-	few	TRBV18	TRBJ2-5	CASSRIAQGAGQETQYF	TGTGCCAGCTCACGGATTGCCCAGGGAGCTGGTCAAGAGACCCAGTACTTC
-	-	TRBV6-2/TRBV6-3	TRBJ2-1	CASSNSGTGQFF	TGTGCCAGCAGTAACTCCGGGACTGGACAGTTCTTC
-	many	TRBV12-3/TRBV12-4	TRBJ1-5	CASSLVGGNQPQHF	TGTGCCAGCAGTTTAGTGGGCGGTAATCAGCCCCAGCATTTT